The entry below gives a single TCR beta chain sequence along with its context. No antigen is known for it. Sequence at one end of the junction differs from germline and may be a read error. The lymph nodes were axillary draining lymph nodes from breast cancer patients. The CDR3 is 13 amino acids. Per germline, CDR1 SGHRS and CDR2 YFSETQ. This record belongs to a study of breast tumors, draining lymph nodes, adjacent tissues. General study findings and limits: Tumor repertoires ranked between lymph nodes and nontumor tissue in diversity, with V and J gene preferences. Compared with basal-like, luminal-like tumors shared significantly more repertoire with nontumor tissue.

One entry per CDR3 protein results from TCRdb running MiXCR on the multiplex PCR reads. The table lists about 180,000 distinct CDR3 sequences, roughly a third of them singletons. Sequenced: axillary lymph node tissue. This receptor was obtained from a female donor with breast cancer. Some clones in this sample may be carry-over from other donors' samples. V and J are TRBV5-1 and TRBJ1-1, with 7 bases identical to TRBD1. The CDR3 loop reads CASSATGNTDAFF. The CDR3 coding sequence is TGCGCCAGCAGCGCGACAGGGAACACTGACGCTTTCTTT. Full variable domain (missing parts from reference TRBV5-1 and TRBJ1-1): KAGVTQTPRYLIKTRGQQVTLSCSPISGHRSVSWYQQTPGQGLQFLFEYFSETQRNKGNFPGRFSGRQFSNSRSEMNVSTLELGDSALYLCASSATGNTDAFFGQGTRLTVV.